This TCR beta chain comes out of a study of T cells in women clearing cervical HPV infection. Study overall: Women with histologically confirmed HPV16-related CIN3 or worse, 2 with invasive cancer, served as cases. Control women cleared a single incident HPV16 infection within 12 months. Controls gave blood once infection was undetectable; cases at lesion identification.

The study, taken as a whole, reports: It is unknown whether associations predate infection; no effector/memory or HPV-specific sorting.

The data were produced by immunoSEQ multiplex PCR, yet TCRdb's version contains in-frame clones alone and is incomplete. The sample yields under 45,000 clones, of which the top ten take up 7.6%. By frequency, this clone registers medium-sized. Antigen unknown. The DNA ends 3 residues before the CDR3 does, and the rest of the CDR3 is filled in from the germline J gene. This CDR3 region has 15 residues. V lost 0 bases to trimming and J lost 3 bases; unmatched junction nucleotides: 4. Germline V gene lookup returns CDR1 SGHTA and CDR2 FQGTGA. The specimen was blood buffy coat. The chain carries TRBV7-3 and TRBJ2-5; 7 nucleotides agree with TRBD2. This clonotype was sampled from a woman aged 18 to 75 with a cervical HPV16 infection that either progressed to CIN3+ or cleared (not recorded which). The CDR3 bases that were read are TGTGCCAGCAGCTTAACAGGACTAGAGAAAGAGACC. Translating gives CASSLTGLEKET. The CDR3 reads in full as CASSLTGLEKETQYF.